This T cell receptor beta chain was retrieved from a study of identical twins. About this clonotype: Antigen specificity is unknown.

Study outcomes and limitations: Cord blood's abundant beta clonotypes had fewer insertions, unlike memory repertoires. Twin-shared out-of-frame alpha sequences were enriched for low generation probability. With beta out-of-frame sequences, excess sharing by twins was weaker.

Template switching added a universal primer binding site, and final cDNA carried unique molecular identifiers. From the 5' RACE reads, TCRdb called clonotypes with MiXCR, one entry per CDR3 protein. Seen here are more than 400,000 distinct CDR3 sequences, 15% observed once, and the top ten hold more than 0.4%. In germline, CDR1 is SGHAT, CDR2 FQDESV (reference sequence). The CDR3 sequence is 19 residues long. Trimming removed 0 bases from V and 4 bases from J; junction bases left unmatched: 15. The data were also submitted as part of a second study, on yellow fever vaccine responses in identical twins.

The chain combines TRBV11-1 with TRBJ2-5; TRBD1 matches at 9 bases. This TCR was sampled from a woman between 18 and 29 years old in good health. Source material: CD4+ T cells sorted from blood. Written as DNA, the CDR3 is TGTGCCAGCAGCTTAGCGGAGAGGGACAGGGAGGATTTTGGAGAGACCCAGTACTTC. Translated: CASSLAERDREDFGETQYF.